A selection of T cell receptor beta chains follows, all from one sample in a study of OX40 agonist ivuxolimab in advanced cancers. Using immunoSEQ multiplex PCR, the repertoire was profiled, and TCRdb retains in-frame clones only, with some absent. The sample contains fewer than 70,000 clones, roughly 86% of which appear only once. Sequenced material: CD4+ or CD8+ T cells sorted from blood, taken in a trial of the OX40 agonist ivuxolimab. These receptor sequences come from an adult with an advanced solid tumor such as melanoma, head and neck, liver or kidney cancer. The CDR3 runs from the conserved cysteine through the conserved F or W. The order of the fields is V gene, J gene, CDR3 length, clone size, D gene, CDR3 protein, CDR3 DNA. D genes are given only for firm matches. Expanded clones get a size class; other rows say once, few or many, or leave the size out.

v_gene: TRBV4-1
j_gene: TRBJ1-4
len: 17
abundance: .
d_gene: .
CDR3aa: CASSQEGGGQGPRKLFF
CDR3nt: TGCGCCAGCAGCCAAGAGGGCGGTGGTCAGGGACCTCGAAAACTGTTTTTT

v_gene: TRBV5-1
j_gene: TRBJ2-7
len: 14
abundance: .
d_gene: .
CDR3aa: CASSFGTPPYEQYF
CDR3nt: TGCGCCAGCAGCTTCGGGACACCTCCCTACGAGCAGTACTTC

v_gene: TRBV5-4
j_gene: TRBJ2-7
len: 14
abundance: .
d_gene: .
CDR3aa: CASSLLGGTYEQYF
CDR3nt: TGTGCCAGCAGCTTATTAGGGGGGACCTACGAGCAGTACTTC

v_gene: TRBV7-2
j_gene: TRBJ2-5
len: 16
abundance: .
d_gene: TRBD2
CDR3aa: CASSLGLAGGRETQYF
CDR3nt: TGTGCCAGCAGCTTAGGACTAGCGGGGGGGCGGGAGACCCAGTACTTC

v_gene: TRBV2
j_gene: TRBJ1-2
len: 13
abundance: .
d_gene: .
CDR3aa: CASSENGIYGYTF
CDR3nt: TGTGCCAGCAGTGAAAACGGAATATATGGCTACACCTTC

v_gene: TRBV5-5
j_gene: TRBJ2-5
len: 16
abundance: .
d_gene: TRBD2
CDR3aa: CASSSFLAGGRETQYF
CDR3nt: TGTGCCAGCAGCTCCTTCCTAGCGGGGGGTCGAGAGACCCAGTACTTC

v_gene: TRBV7-9
j_gene: TRBJ2-6
len: 15
abundance: .
d_gene: .
CDR3aa: CASSLGGSGANVLTF
CDR3nt: TGTGCCAGCAGCTTAGGGGGCTCTGGGGCCAACGTCCTGACTTTC

v_gene: TRBV5-1
j_gene: TRBJ2-3
len: 14
abundance: .
d_gene: .
CDR3aa: CASSLAKLTDTQYF
CDR3nt: TGCGCCAGCAGCTTGGCCAAGCTGACAGATACGCAGTATTTT

v_gene: TRBV27
j_gene: TRBJ2-1
len: 17
abundance: .
d_gene: .
CDR3aa: CASSLASRSDAYNEQFF
CDR3nt: TGTGCCAGCAGTCTAGCTAGTCGTAGCGACGCTTACAATGAGCAGTTCTTC

v_gene: TRBV28
j_gene: TRBJ1-2
len: 16
abundance: once
d_gene: .
CDR3aa: CASSPLSLRQFYGYTF
CDR3nt: TGTGCCAGCAGTCCCCTCTCCCTCCGACAGTTTTATGGCTACACCTTC

v_gene: TRBV6-1
j_gene: TRBJ2-5
len: 16
abundance: .
d_gene: .
CDR3aa: CASSEADGYPSETQYF
CDR3nt: TGTGCCAGCAGTGAAGCGGATGGCTACCCCAGCGAGACCCAGTACTTC

v_gene: TRBV7-2
j_gene: TRBJ1-5
len: 14
abundance: .
d_gene: .
CDR3aa: CASCQAYSNQPQHF
CDR3nt: TGTGCCAGCTGTCAAGCTTATAGCAATCAGCCCCAGCATTTT

v_gene: TRBV11-3
j_gene: TRBJ2-5
len: 13
abundance: .
d_gene: .
CDR3aa: CASSSGSGETQYF
CDR3nt: TGTGCCAGCAGCTCCGGGTCCGGGGAGACCCAGTACTTC

v_gene: TRBV4-2
j_gene: TRBJ1-1
len: 16
abundance: .
d_gene: .
CDR3aa: CASSQDRGGLNTEAFF
CDR3nt: TGTGCCAGCAGCCAAGATCGAGGAGGGTTGAACACTGAAGCTTTCTTT

v_gene: TRBV20-1
j_gene: TRBJ1-2
len: 11
abundance: .
d_gene: .
CDR3aa: CSVGTNYGYTF
CDR3nt: TGCAGTGTGGGGACGAACTATGGCTACACCTTC

v_gene: TRBV11-2
j_gene: TRBJ2-3
len: 18
abundance: .
d_gene: TRBD1
CDR3aa: CASLPPLKDRGMTDTQYF
CDR3nt: TGTGCCAGCCTCCCTCCCCTCAAGGACAGGGGAATGACAGATACGCAGTATTTT

v_gene: TRBV11-2
j_gene: TRBJ2-7
len: 12
abundance: .
d_gene: .
CDR3aa: CASSLVSYEQYF
CDR3nt: TGTGCCAGCAGCTTAGTCAGCTACGAGCAGTACTTC

v_gene: TRBV7-8
j_gene: TRBJ1-6
len: 16
abundance: .
d_gene: .
CDR3aa: CASRQTVPFGNSPLHF
CDR3nt: TGTGCCAGCAGACAGACAGTGCCTTTTGGGAATTCACCCCTCCACTTT

v_gene: TRBV9
j_gene: TRBJ1-3
len: 15
abundance: .
d_gene: .
CDR3aa: CASSEQGWSGNTIYF
CDR3nt: TGTGCCAGCAGCGAACAGGGTTGGTCTGGAAACACCATATATTTT

v_gene: TRBV5-5
j_gene: TRBJ2-1
len: 17
abundance: .
d_gene: TRBD2
CDR3aa: CASSLPLVRGGHNEQFF
CDR3nt: TGTGCCAGCAGCTTACCCCTGGTTCGGGGGGGCCACAATGAGCAGTTCTTC

v_gene: TRBV6-1
j_gene: TRBJ2-5
len: 12
abundance: .
d_gene: .
CDR3aa: CASSPTEETQYF
CDR3nt: TGTGCCAGCAGTCCAACAGAAGAGACCCAGTACTTC

v_gene: TRBV5-5
j_gene: TRBJ2-7
len: 15
abundance: .
d_gene: TRBD1
CDR3aa: CASSRLGQGSYEQYF
CDR3nt: TGTGCCAGCAGCCGCCTCGGACAGGGCTCCTACGAGCAGTACTTC

v_gene: TRBV5-1
j_gene: TRBJ2-7
len: 15
abundance: .
d_gene: .
CDR3aa: CASTPVDGSSYEQYF
CDR3nt: TGCGCCAGCACCCCTGTTGATGGGAGCTCCTACGAGCAGTACTTC

v_gene: TRBV11-3
j_gene: TRBJ2-5
len: 14
abundance: .
d_gene: .
CDR3aa: CASSPGGPQETQYF
CDR3nt: TGTGCCAGCAGCCCCGGGGGCCCCCAAGAGACCCAGTACTTC

v_gene: TRBV5-4
j_gene: TRBJ2-1
len: 13
abundance: once
d_gene: .
CDR3aa: CASSEGVDIGQFF
CDR3nt: TGTGCCAGCAGCGAGGGTGTGGATATAGGGCAGTTCTTC

v_gene: TRBV7-2
j_gene: TRBJ2-3
len: 14
abundance: .
d_gene: .
CDR3aa: CASSLGLNTDTQYF
CDR3nt: TGTGCCAGCAGCTTAGGACTAAACACAGATACGCAGTATTTT

v_gene: TRBV4-2
j_gene: TRBJ2-1
len: 15
abundance: .
d_gene: TRBD1
CDR3aa: CASSQGQGAFNEQFF
CDR3nt: TGTGCCAGCAGCCAAGGGCAGGGGGCTTTTAATGAGCAGTTCTTC

v_gene: TRBV28
j_gene: TRBJ2-5
len: 13
abundance: .
d_gene: .
CDR3aa: CASSLSTPETQYF
CDR3nt: TGTGCCAGCAGTTTAAGCACCCCAGAGACCCAGTACTTC

v_gene: TRBV5-6
j_gene: TRBJ2-4
len: 19
abundance: .
d_gene: TRBD1
CDR3aa: CASSSPGQGGSLAKNIQYF
CDR3nt: TGTGCCAGCAGCTCGCCGGGACAGGGTGGGAGTCTCGCCAAAAACATTCAGTACTTC

v_gene: TRBV15
j_gene: TRBJ2-1
len: 13
abundance: .
d_gene: .
CDR3aa: CATSLEVYNEQFF
CDR3nt: TGTGCCACCAGCCTGGAGGTCTACAATGAGCAGTTCTTC

v_gene: TRBV10-3
j_gene: TRBJ1-1
len: 13
abundance: .
d_gene: .
CDR3aa: CAIMEQLNTEAFF
CDR3nt: TGTGCCATCATGGAACAGCTAAACACTGAAGCTTTCTTT

v_gene: TRBV27
j_gene: TRBJ1-2
len: 17
abundance: .
d_gene: .
CDR3aa: CASSLRSRGGEFYGYTF
CDR3nt: TGTGCCAGCAGTTTACGCTCGAGAGGGGGAGAATTCTATGGCTACACCTTC

v_gene: TRBV7-9
j_gene: TRBJ1-4
len: 15
abundance: .
d_gene: TRBD1
CDR3aa: CASSLAAGGDEKLFF
CDR3nt: TGTGCCAGCAGCTTAGCGGCAGGGGGGGATGAAAAACTGTTTTTT

v_gene: TRBV28
j_gene: TRBJ2-1
len: 11
abundance: .
d_gene: .
CDR3aa: CASSFGRSWFF
CDR3nt: TGTGCCAGCAGTTTCGGACGATCGTGGTTCTTC

v_gene: TRBV28
j_gene: TRBJ2-4
len: 15
abundance: once
d_gene: .
CDR3aa: CASSPLNFPKNIQYF
CDR3nt: TGTGCCAGCAGTCCGCTCAACTTCCCCAAAAACATTCAGTACTTC

v_gene: TRBV7-9
j_gene: TRBJ2-3
len: 11
abundance: .
d_gene: .
CDR3aa: CASSLRDTQYF
CDR3nt: TGTGCCAGCAGCTTAAGGGATACGCAGTATTTT